The T cell receptor beta chain described here comes from a study of blood T cells in healthy people across ages. There are 15 residues in the CDR3. Germline CDR1 and CDR2: SGHTA and FQGNSA. It was with a sample-barcoded 5' primer and a J-beta primer mix that a second PCR of roughly 7 to 12 cycles was run. From the 5' RACE reads, TCRdb called clonotypes with MiXCR, one entry per CDR3 protein. Of 1.5 million to 2 million distinct CDR3 sequences listed, approximately 30% are singletons. Comments on this clonotype: A single base separates this from a much larger clone, so it may be a read error.

Each donor's blood draw was ten milliliters of peripheral blood. They isolated at least 6 million PBMCs from each sample. The sequence derives from a woman aged 25 to 39 in good health. Sample: blood. This chain joins TRBV7-2 and TRBJ2-1; D could derive from TRBD1 or TRBD2 (5 bases each). The CDR3 sequence: CASSSQGPPDNERFF. Here the CDR3 DNA reads TGTGCCAGCAGCTCGCAGGGACCACCCGACAATGAGCGGTTCTTC.